This T cell receptor beta chain is from a study of T cell changes during pregnancy in multiple sclerosis. Assay: immunoSEQ multiplex PCR; the TCRdb copy retains only in-frame clones and omits some. The table shows about 53,000 clones, with roughly nine tenths occurring only once. The germline V gene encodes CDR1 SGHDT and CDR2 YYEEEE. The CDR3 runs to 17 residues. V dropped 0 bases and J dropped 2 bases, with 18 bases sitting between them. Source: CD8+ T cells from peripheral blood mononuclear cells, taken before pregnancy. This sequence originates from a female donor with multiple sclerosis, enrolled in a pregnancy study. This chain joins TRBV5-6 and TRBJ2-7; tentative D call: TRBD1 (5 bases). CDR3 coding DNA: TGTGCCAGCAGCTTGGGCACTCAGGGTGTCCTCACCTACGAGCAGTACTTC. Residues: CASSLGTQGVLTYEQYF.